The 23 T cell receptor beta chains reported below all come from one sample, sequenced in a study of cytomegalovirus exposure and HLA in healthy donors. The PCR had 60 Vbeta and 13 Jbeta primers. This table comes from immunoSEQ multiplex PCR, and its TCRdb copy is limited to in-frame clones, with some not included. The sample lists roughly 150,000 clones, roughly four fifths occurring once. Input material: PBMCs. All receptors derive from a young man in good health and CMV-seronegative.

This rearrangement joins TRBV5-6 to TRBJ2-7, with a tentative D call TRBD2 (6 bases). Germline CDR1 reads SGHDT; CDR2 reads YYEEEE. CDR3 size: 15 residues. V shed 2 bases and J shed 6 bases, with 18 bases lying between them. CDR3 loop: CASSFGERAGLEQYF. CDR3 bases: TGTGCCAGCAGCTTCGGGGAGCGGGCCGGGCTCGAGCAGTACTTC.

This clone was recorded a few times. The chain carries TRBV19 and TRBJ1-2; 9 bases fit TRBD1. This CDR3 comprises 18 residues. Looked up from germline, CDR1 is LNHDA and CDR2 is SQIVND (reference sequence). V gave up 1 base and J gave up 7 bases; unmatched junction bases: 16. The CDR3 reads CASSIVDRGISDARGYTF. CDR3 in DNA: TGTGCCAGTAGTATAGTAGACAGGGGGATTTCAGATGCTCGTGGCTACACCTTC.

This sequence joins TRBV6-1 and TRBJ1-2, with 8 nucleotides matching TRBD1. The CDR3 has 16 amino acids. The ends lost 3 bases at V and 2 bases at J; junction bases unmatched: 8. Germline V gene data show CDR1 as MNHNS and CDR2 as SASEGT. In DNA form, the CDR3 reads TGTGCCAGCAGTGACCCGGGGCAGGGGGCAAACTATGGCTACACCTTC. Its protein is CASSDPGQGANYGYTF.

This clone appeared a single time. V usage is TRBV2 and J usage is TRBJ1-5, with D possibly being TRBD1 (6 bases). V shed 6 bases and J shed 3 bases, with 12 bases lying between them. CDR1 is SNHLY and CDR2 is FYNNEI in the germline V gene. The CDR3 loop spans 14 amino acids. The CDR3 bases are TGTGCCAGCAGCCAACAGGGAGACAATCAGCCCCAGCATTTT. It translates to CASSQQGDNQPQHF.

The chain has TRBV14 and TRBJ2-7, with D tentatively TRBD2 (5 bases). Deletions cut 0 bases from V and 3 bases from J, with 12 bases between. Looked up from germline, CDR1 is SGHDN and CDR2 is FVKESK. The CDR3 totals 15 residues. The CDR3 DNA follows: TGTGCCAGCAGCCAAGACATGGCGGGCTACTACGAGCAGTACTTC. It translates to CASSQDMAGYYEQYF.

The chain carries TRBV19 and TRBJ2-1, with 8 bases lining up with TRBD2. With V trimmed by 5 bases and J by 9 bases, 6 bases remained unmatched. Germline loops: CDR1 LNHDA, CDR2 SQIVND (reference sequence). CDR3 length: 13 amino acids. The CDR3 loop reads CASSHGRALEQFF. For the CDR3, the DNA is TGTGCCAGTAGTCACGGGAGGGCCCTTGAGCAGTTCTTC.

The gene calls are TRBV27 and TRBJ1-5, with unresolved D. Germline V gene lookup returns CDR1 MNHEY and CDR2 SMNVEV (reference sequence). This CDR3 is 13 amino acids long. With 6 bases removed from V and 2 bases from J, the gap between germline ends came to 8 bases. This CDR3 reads CASSQWRNQPQHF. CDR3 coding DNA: TGTGCCAGCAGCCAATGGCGCAATCAGCCCCAGCATTTT.

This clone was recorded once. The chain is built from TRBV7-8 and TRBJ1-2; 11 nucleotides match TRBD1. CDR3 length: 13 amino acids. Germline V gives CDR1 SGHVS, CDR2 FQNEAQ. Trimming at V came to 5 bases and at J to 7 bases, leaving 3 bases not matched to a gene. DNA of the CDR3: TGTGCCAGCAGCGTAGGGACAGGGGGTGGCTACACCTTC. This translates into CASSVGTGGGYTF. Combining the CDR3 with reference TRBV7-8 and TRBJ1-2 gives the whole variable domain GAGVSQSPRYKVAKRGQDVALRCDPISGHVSLFWYQQALGQGPEFLTYFQNEAQLDKSGLPSDRFFAERPEGSVSTLKIQRTQQEDSAVYLCASSVGTGGGYTFGSGTRLTVV.

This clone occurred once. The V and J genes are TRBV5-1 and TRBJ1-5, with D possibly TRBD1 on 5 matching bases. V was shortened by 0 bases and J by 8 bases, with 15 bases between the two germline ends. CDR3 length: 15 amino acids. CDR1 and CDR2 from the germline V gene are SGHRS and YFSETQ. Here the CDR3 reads CASSLAGRGLEPQHF. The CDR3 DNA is TGCGCCAGCAGCTTGGCCGGGCGGGGGTTGGAGCCCCAGCATTTT.

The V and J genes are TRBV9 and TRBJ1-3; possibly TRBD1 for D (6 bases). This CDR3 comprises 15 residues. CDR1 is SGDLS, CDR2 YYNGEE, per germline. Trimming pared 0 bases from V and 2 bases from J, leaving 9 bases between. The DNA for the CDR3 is TGTGCCAGCAGCGTAGTGGGGGGGCCTGGAAACACCATATATTTT. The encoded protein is CASSVVGGPGNTIYF. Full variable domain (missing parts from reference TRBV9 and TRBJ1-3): DSGVTQTPKHLITATGQRVTLRCSPRSGDLSVYWYQQSLDQGLQFLIQYYNGEERAKGNILERFSAQQFPDLHSELNLSSLELGDSALYFCASSVVGGPGNTIYFGEGSWLTVV.

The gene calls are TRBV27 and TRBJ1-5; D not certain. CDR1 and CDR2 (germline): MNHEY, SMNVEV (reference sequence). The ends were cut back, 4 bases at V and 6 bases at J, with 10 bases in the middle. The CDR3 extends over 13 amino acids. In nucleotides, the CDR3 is TGTGCCAGCAGTTATCGGTCCGGTCAGCCCCAGCATTTT. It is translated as CASSYRSGQPQHF.

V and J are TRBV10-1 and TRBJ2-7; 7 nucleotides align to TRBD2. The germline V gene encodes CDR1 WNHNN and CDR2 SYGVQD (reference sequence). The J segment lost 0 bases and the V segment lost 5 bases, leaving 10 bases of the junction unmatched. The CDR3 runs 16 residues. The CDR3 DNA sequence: TGCGCCAGCAGTTCAAATTTAGCGGGCCTCTCCTACGAGCAGTACTTC. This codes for CASSSNLAGLSYEQYF.

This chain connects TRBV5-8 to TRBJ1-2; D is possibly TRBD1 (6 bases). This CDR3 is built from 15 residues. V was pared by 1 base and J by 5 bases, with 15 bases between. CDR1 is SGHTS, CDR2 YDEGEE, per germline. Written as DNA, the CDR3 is TGTGCCAGCAGCTTGAGTCAGGGGCATGGGTATGGCTACACCTTC. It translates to CASSLSQGHGYGYTF.

CDR3 sequence: CASNDPGKGTEAFF. The CDR3 DNA reads TGTGCCAGCAACGACCCAGGGAAGGGCACTGAAGCTTTCTTT. The chain combines TRBV2 with TRBJ1-1; possible D gene TRBD1, 5 bases. V lost 7 bases and J 4 bases, leaving 16 bases between the germline ends. Germline V lookup: CDR1 SNHLY, CDR2 FYNNEI. The CDR3 totals 14 residues.

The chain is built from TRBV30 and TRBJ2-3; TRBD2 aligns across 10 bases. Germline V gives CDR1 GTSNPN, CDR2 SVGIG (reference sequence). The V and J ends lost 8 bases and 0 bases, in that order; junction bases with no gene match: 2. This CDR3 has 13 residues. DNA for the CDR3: TGTGCCGGACTAGCGGCTAGCACAGATACGCAGTATTTT. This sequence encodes CAGLAASTDTQYF.

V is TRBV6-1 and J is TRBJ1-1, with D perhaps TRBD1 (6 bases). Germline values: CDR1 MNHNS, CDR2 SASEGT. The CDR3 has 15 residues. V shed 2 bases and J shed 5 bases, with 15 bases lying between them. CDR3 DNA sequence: TGTGCCAGCAGTGAATCCGAGGGGGGGAAGACTGAAGCTTTCTTT. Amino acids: CASSESEGGKTEAFF.

CDR3 DNA sequence: TGCGCCAGCAGCCAAGCGCCGGGACTAGGTTACGATGAGCAGTTCTTC. Its translation is CASSQAPGLGYDEQFF. The rearrangement joins TRBV4-3 to TRBJ2-1, with 8 bases matching TRBD2. Germline V CDR1 and CDR2: LGHNA, YSLEER. CDR3 length equals 16 residues. V was pared by 1 base and J by 8 bases, with 10 bases of the junction left unmatched.

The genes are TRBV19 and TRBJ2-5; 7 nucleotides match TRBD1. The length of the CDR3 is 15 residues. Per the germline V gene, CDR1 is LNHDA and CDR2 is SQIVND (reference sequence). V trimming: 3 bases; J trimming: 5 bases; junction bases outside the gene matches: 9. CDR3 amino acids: CASSMGTATGETQYF. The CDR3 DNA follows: TGTGCCAGTAGTATGGGGACAGCCACAGGGGAGACCCAGTACTTC.

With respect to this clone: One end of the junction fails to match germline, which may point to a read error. CDR3 residues: CSVEEEGSLADYPPWAF. The CDR3 DNA reads as TGCAGCGTTGAGGAGGAAGGATCTCTAGCGGACTACCCCCCATGGGCTTTC. This chain links TRBV29-1 with TRBJ2-6, with 7 nucleotides matching TRBD2. This CDR3 has 17 residues. Germline V gene sequence: CDR1 SQVTM, CDR2 ANQGSEA.

CDR3 coding DNA: TGCGCCAGCAGCTTGGAGTCAGGGGGCGCCTACGAGCAGTACTTC. Translated, it gives CASSLESGGAYEQYF. The chain carries TRBV5-1 and TRBJ2-7, with 8 bases aligning to TRBD1. The CDR3 is made up of 15 amino acids. V shed 0 bases and J 2 bases; nucleotides not matched to a gene: 4. CDR1 and CDR2 (germline): SGHRS, YFSETQ.

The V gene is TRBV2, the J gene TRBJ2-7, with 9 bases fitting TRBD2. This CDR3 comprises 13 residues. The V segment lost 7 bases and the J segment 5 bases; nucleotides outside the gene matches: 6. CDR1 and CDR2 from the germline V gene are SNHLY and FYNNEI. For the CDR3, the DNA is TGTGCCAGCACGCGGGGGGGGTTAGACGAGCAGTACTTC. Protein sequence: CASTRGGLDEQYF.

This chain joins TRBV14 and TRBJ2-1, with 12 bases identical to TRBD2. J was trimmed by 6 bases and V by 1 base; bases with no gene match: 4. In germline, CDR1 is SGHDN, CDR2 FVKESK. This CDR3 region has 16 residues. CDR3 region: CASSQGLAGGLNEQFF. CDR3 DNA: TGTGCCAGCAGCCAAGGGCTAGCGGGAGGGCTCAATGAGCAGTTCTTC.

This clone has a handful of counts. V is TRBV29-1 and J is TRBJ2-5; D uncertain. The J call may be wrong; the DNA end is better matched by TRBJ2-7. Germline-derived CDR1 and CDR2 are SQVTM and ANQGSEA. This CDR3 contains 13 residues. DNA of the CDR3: TGCAGCGTTACCGAGGCGAATACCTACGAGCAGTACTTC. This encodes CSVTEANTYEQYF.